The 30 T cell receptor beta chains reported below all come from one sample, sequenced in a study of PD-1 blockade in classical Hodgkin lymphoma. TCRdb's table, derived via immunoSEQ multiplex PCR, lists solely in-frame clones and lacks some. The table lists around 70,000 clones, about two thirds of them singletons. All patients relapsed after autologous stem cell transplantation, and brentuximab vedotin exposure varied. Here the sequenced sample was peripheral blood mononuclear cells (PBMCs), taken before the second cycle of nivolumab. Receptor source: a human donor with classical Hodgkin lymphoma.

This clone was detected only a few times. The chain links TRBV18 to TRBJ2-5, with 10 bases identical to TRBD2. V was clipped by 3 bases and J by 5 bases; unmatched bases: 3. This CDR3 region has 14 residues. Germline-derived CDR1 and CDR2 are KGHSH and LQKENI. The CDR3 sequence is CASSPGLASETQYF. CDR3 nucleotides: TGTGCCAGCTCACCGGGACTAGCGAGCGAGACCCAGTACTTC.

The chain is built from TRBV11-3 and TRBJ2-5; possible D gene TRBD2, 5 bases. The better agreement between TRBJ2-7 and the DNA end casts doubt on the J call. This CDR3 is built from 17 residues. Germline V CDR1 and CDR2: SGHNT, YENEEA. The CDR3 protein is CASSLISVGDGAYEQYF. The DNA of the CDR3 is TGTGCCAGCAGCTTAATCTCGGTCGGAGACGGGGCCTACGAGCAGTACTTC.

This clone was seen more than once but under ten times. CDR3 amino acids: CASSSSRDATFDEQFF. The CDR3 nucleotides are TGTGCCAGCAGTTCGAGCCGGGACGCAACCTTTGATGAGCAGTTCTTC. The chain is built from TRBV27 and TRBJ2-1; perhaps D is TRBD1 or TRBD2 (5 bases each). V was trimmed by 4 bases and J by 8 bases, leaving 21 bases between them. This CDR3 region has 16 residues. In germline, CDR1 is MNHEY, CDR2 SMNVEV (reference sequence).

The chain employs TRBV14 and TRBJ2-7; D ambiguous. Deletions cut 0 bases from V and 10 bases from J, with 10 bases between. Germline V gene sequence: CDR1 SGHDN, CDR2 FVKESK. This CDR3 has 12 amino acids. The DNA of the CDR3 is TGTGCCAGCAGCCAAGATTTACGCGGCCAGTACTTC. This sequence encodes CASSQDLRGQYF. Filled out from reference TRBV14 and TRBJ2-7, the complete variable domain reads EAGVTQFPSHSVIEKGQTVTLRCDPISGHDNLYWYRRVMGKEIKFLLHFVKESKQDESGMPNNRFLAERTGGTYSTLKVQPAELEDSGVYFCASSQDLRGQYFGPGTRLTVT.

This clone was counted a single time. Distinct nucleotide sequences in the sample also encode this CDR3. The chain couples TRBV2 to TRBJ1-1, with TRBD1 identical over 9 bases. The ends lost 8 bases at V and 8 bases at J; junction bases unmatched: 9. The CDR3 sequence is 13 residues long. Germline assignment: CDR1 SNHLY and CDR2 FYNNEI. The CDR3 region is CASSLGTGSEAFF. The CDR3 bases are TGTGCCAGCTCCCTCGGGACAGGGTCGGAAGCTTTCTTT.

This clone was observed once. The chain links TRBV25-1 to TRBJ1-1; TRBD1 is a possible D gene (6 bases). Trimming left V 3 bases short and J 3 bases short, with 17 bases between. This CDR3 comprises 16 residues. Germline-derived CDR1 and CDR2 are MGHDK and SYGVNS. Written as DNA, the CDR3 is TGTGCCAGCAGTGACCGGGGGGCCCTGTTGGACACTGAAGCTTTCTTT. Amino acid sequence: CASSDRGALLDTEAFF.

The CDR3 sequence is CASRQKQGANTGELFF. The CDR3 DNA follows: TGTGCCAGTAGACAGAAACAGGGGGCGAACACCGGGGAGCTGTTTTTT. This chain connects TRBV19 to TRBJ2-2; 8 bases match TRBD1. V lost 6 bases to trimming and J lost 0 bases; unmatched junction nucleotides: 6. This CDR3 comprises 16 residues. From germline, CDR1 is LNHDA and CDR2 SQIVND (reference sequence). The full variable domain, in which reference TRBV19 and TRBJ2-2 provide the parts outside the CDR3, is DGGITQSPKYLFRKEGQNVTLSCEQNLNHDAMYWYRQDPGQGLRLIYYSQIVNDFQKGDIAEGYSVSREKKESFPLTVTSAQKNPTAFYLCASRQKQGANTGELFFGEGSRLTVL.

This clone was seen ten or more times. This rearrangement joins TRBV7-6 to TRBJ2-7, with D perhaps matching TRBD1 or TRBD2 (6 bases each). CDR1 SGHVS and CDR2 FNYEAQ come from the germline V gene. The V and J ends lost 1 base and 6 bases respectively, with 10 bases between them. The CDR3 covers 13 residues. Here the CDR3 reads CASSLEGGGEQYF. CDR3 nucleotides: TGTGCCAGCAGCTTAGAGGGGGGTGGCGAGCAGTACTTC.

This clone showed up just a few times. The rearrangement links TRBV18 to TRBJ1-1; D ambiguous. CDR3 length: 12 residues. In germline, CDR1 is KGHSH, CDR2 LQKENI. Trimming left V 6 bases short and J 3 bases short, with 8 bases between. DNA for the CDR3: TGTGCCAGCTCGCCGCTTGACACTGAAGCTTTCTTT. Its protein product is CASSPLDTEAFF. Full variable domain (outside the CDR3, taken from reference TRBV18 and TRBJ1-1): NAGVMQNPRHLVRRRGQEARLRCSPMKGHSHVYWYRQLPEEGLKFMVYLQKENIIDESGMPKERFSAEFPKEGPSILRIQQVVRGDSAAYFCASSPLDTEAFFGQGTRLTVV.

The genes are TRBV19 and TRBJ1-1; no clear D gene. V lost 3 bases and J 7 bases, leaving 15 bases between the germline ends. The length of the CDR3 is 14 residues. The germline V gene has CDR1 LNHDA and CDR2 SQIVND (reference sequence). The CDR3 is CASSMGATFGEAFF. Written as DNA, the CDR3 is TGTGCCAGTAGTATGGGAGCAACCTTTGGTGAAGCTTTCTTT.

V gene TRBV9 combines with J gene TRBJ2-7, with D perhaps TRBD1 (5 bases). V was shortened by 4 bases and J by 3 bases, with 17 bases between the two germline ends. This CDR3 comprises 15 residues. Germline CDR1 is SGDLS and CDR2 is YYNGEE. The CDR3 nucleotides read TGTGCCAGCAGCCCAAGAACCGGACATGGCTACGAGCAGTACTTC. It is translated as CASSPRTGHGYEQYF. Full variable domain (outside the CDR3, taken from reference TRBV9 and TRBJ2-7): DSGVTQTPKHLITATGQRVTLRCSPRSGDLSVYWYQQSLDQGLQFLIQYYNGEERAKGNILERFSAQQFPDLHSELNLSSLELGDSALYFCASSPRTGHGYEQYFGPGTRLTVT.

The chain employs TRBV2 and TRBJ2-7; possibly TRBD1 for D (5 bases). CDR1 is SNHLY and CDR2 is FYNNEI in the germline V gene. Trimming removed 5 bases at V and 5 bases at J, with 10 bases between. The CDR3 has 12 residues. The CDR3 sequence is CASSTGRNEQYF. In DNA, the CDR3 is TGTGCCAGCAGTACAGGTAGGAACGAGCAGTACTTC. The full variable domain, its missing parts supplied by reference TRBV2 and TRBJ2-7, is EPEVTQTPSHQVTQMGQEVILRCVPISNHLYFYWYRQILGQKVEFLVSFYNNEISEKSEIFDDQFSVERPDGSNFTLKIRSTKLEDSAMYFCASSTGRNEQYFGPGTRLTVT.

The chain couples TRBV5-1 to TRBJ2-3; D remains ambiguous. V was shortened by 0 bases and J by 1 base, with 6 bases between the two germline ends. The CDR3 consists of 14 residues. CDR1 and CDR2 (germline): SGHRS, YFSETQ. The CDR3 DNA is TGCGCCAGCAGCTTGGAAAGCGGCACAGATACGCAGTATTTT. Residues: CASSLESGTDTQYF. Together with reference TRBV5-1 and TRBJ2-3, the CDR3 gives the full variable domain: KAGVTQTPRYLIKTRGQQVTLSCSPISGHRSVSWYQQTPGQGLQFLFEYFSETQRNKGNFPGRFSGRQFSNSRSEMNVSTLELGDSALYLCASSLESGTDTQYFGPGTRLTVL.

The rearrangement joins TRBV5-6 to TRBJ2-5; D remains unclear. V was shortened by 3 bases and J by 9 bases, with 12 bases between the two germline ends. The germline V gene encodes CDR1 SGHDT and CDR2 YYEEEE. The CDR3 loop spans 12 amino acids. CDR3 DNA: TGTGCCAGCAGCTCCCTTGGAGTGGCCCAGTACTTC. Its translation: CASSSLGVAQYF.

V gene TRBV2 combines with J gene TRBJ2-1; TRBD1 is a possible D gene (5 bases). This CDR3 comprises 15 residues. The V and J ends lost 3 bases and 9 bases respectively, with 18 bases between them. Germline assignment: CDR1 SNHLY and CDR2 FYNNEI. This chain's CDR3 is CASSDRTPLASEQFF. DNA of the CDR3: TGTGCCAGCAGTGACCGGACACCTTTGGCGAGTGAGCAGTTCTTC. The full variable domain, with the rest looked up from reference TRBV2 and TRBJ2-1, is EPEVTQTPSHQVTQMGQEVILRCVPISNHLYFYWYRQILGQKVEFLVSFYNNEISEKSEIFDDQFSVERPDGSNFTLKIRSTKLEDSAMYFCASSDRTPLASEQFFGPGTRLTVL.

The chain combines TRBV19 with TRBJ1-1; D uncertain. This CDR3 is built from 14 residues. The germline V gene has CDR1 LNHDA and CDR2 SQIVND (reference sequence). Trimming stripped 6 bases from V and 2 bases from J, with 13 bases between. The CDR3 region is CASSEGLRNTEAFF. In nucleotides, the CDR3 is TGTGCCAGTAGCGAAGGGTTAAGAAACACTGAAGCTTTCTTT.

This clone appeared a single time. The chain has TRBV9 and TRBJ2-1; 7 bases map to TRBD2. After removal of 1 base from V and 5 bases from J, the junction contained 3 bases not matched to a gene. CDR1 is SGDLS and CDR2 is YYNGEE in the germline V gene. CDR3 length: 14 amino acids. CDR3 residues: CASSVRDYDNEQFF. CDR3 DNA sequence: TGTGCCAGCAGCGTAAGGGACTACGACAATGAGCAGTTCTTC. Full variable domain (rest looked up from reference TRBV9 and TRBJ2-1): DSGVTQTPKHLITATGQRVTLRCSPRSGDLSVYWYQQSLDQGLQFLIQYYNGEERAKGNILERFSAQQFPDLHSELNLSSLELGDSALYFCASSVRDYDNEQFFGPGTRLTVL.

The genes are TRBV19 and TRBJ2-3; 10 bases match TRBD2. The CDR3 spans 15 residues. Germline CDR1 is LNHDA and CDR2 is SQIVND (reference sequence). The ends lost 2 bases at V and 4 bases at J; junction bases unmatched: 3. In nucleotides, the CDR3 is TGTGCCAGTAGTATATCCAGCGGGGGGGCAGATACGCAGTATTTT. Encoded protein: CASSISSGGADTQYF.

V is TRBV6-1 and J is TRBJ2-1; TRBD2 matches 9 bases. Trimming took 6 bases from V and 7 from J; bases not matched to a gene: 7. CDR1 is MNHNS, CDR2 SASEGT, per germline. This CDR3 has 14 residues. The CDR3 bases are TGTGCCAGCAGCCTAGCGGGATCAGGGAATGAGCAGTTCTTC. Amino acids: CASSLAGSGNEQFF.

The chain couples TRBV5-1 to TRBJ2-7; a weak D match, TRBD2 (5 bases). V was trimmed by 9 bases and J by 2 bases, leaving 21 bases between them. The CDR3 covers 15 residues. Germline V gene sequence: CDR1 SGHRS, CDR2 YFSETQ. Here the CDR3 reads CANFPPALTTYEQYF. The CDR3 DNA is TGCGCCAACTTCCCCCCCGCGCTGACTACCTACGAGCAGTACTTC.

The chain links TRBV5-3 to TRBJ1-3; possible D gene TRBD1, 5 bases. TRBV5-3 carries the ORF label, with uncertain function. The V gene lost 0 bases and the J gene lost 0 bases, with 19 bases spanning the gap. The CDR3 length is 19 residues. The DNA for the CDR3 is TGTGCCAGAAGCTTGGGGGGGATATTGATTGGGTACTCTGGAAACACCATATATTTT. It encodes CARSLGGILIGYSGNTIYF.

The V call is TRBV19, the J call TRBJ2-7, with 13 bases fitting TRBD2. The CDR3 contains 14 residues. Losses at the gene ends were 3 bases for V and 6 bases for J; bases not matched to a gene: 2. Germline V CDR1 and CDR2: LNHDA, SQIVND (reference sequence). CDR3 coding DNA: TGTGCCAGTAGTATGAGGACTAGCGGGAGCGAGCAGTACTTC. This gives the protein CASSMRTSGSEQYF.

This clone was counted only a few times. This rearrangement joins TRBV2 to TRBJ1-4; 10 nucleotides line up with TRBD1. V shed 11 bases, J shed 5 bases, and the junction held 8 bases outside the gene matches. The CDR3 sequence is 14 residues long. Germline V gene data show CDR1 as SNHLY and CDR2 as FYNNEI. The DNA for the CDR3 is TGTGCCGGGGATCCGGGACAGGGGAATGAAAAACTGTTTTTT. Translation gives CAGDPGQGNEKLFF.

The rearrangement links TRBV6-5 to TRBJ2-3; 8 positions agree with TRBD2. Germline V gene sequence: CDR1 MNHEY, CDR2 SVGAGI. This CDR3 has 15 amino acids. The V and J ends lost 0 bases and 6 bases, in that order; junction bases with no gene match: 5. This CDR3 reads CASSYSAGDSDTQYF. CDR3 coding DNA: TGTGCCAGCAGTTACTCAGCGGGAGATTCTGATACGCAGTATTTT.

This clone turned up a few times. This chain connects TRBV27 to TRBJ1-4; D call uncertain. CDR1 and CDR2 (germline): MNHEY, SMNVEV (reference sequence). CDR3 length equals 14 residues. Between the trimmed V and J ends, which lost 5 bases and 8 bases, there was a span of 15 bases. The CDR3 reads CASSPTGVREKLFF. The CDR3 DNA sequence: TGTGCCAGCAGTCCTACGGGAGTAAGAGAAAAACTGTTTTTT.

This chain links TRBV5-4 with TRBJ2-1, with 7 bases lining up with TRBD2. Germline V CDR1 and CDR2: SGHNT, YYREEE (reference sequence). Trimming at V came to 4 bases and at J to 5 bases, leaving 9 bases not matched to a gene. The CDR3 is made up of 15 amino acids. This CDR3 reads CASSDSGGGNNEQFF. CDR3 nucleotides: TGTGCCAGCAGCGACTCTGGGGGGGGGAACAATGAGCAGTTCTTC.

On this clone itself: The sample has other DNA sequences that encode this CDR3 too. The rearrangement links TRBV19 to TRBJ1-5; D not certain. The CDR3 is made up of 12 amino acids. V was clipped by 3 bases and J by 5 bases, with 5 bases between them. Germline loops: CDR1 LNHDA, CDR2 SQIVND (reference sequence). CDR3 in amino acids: CASSMLDQPQHF. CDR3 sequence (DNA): TGTGCCAGTAGTATGTTGGATCAGCCCCAGCATTTT.

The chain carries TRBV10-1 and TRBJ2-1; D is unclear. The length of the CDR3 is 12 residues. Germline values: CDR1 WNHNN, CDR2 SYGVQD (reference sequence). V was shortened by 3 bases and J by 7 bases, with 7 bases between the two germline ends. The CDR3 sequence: CASSDGPNEQFF. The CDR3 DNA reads TGCGCCAGCAGTGATGGGCCGAATGAGCAGTTCTTC.

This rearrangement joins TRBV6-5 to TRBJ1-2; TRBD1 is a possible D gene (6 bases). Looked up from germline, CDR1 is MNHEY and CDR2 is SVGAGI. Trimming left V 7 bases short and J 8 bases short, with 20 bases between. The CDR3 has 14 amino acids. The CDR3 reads CASTFLGGASGYTF. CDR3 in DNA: TGTGCCAGCACCTTTCTGGGGGGGGCCAGCGGCTACACCTTC.

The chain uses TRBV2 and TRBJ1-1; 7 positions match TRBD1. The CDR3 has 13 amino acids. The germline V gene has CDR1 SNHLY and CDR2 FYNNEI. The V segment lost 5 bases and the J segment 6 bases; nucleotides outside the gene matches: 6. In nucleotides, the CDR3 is TGTGCCAGCAGTTACAGGGGAGGGGCTGAAGCTTTCTTT. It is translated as CASSYRGGAEAFF. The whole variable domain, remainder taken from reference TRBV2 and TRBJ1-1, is EPEVTQTPSHQVTQMGQEVILRCVPISNHLYFYWYRQILGQKVEFLVSFYNNEISEKSEIFDDQFSVERPDGSNFTLKIRSTKLEDSAMYFCASSYRGGAEAFFGQGTRLTVV.